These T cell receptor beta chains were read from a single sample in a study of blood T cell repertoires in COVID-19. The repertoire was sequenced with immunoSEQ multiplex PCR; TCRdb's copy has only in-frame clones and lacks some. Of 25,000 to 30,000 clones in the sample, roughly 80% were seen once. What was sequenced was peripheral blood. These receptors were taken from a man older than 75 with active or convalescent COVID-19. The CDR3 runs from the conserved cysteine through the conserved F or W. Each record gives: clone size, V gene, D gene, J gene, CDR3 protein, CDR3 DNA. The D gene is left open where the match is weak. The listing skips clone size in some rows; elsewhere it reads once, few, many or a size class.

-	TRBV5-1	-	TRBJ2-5	CASSSGTDPETQYF	TGCGCCAGCAGCTCCGGGACTGATCCCGAGACCCAGTACTTC
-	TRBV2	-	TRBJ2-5	CASGSVLSETQYF	TGTGCCAGCGGCAGTGTTTTGTCGGAGACCCAGTACTTC
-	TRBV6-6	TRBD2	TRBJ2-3	CASSSRLAGGPDTQYF	TGTGCCAGCAGTTCTCGACTAGCGGGGGGGCCAGATACGCAGTATTTT
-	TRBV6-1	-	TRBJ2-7	CASSEGWEREQYF	TGTGCCAGCAGTGAAGGTTGGGAGCGGGAGCAGTACTTC
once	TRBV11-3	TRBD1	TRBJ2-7	CASSQGQAREQYF	TGTGCCAGCAGCCAAGGACAGGCCAGGGAGCAGTACTTC
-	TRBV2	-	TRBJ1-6	CASREQGPRSPLHF	TGTGCCAGCAGGGAGCAGGGGCCCCGTTCACCCCTCCACTTT
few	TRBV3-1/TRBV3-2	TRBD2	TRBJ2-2	CASSFGTRNTGELFF	TGTGCCAGCAGCTTCGGGACTAGGAACACCGGGGAGCTGTTTTTT
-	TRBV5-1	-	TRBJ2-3	CASSLVTGDTQYF	TGCGCCAGCAGCTTGGTTACGGGAGATACGCAGTATTTT
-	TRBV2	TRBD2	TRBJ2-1	CASRGSGRDEQFF	TGTGCCAGCAGGGGAAGCGGGAGGGATGAGCAGTTCTTC
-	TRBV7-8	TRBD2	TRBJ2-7	CASSSGTSGGYEQYF	TGTGCCAGCAGCTCCGGGACTAGCGGGGGTTACGAGCAGTACTTC
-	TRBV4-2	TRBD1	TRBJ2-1	CASSQASGQGSYNEQFF	TGTGCCAGCAGCCAAGCCTCCGGACAGGGGTCCTACAATGAGCAGTTCTTC
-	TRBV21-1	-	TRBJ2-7	CASSKKMVTREEYEQYF	TGTGCCAGCAGCAAAAAGATGGTTACGCGGGAGGAATACGAGCAGTACTTC
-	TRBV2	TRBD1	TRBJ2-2	CASSAGTGHTGELFF	TGTGCCAGCAGCGCCGGGACAGGACACACCGGGGAGCTGTTTTTT
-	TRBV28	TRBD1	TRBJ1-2	CASNTQGGPNYGYTF	TGTGCCAGCAATACCCAGGGGGGACCCAACTATGGCTACACCTTC
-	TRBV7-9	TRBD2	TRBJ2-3	CASSHSGRQNTQYF	TGTGCCAGCAGCCACAGCGGGAGGCAAAATACGCAGTATTTT
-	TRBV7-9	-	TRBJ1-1	CASSLESEGDTEAFF	TGTGCCAGCAGCTTAGAATCCGAGGGCGACACTGAAGCTTTCTTT
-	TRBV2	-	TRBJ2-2	CASSVNAQRTGELFF	TGTGCCAGCAGTGTGAACGCCCAGCGTACCGGGGAGCTGTTTTTT
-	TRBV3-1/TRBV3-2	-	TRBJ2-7	CASSQDIGSYEQYF	TGTGCCAGCAGCCAAGATATCGGGTCCTACGAGCAGTACTTC
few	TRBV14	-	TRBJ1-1	CASSQDLGLMNTEAFF	TGTGCCAGCAGCCAAGATCTTGGCTTGATGAACACTGAAGCTTTCTTT
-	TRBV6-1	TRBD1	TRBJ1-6	CASSEATGTGQRYNSPLHF	TGTGCCAGCAGTGAAGCCACCGGGACAGGGCAGAGGTATAATTCACCCCTCCACTTT
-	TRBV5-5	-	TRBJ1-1	CASSLQGTGTEAFF	TGTGCCAGCAGCTTGCAGGGTACGGGCACTGAAGCTTTCTTT
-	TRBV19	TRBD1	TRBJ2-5	CASRWTGGAGGETQYF	TGTGCCAGCCGATGGACAGGGGGCGCGGGAGGGGAGACCCAGTACTTC
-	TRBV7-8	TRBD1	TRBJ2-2	CASSLGAGQGAGELFF	TGTGCCAGCAGCTTAGGGGCGGGACAGGGGGCCGGGGAGCTGTTTTTT
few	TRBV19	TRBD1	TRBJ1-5	CASSQGVGNQPQHF	TGTGCCAGTAGTCAGGGGGTTGGCAATCAGCCCCAGCATTTT
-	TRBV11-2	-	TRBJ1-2	CASSLGQNYGYTF	TGTGCCAGCAGCTTAGGACAGAACTATGGCTACACCTTC
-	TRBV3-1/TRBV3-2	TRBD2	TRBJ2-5	CASSQGSGGRETQYF	TGTGCCAGCAGCCAAGGTTCGGGGGGGCGAGAGACCCAGTACTTC
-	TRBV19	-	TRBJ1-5	CASSIQGSGNQPQHF	TGTGCCAGTAGTATACAGGGATCGGGCAATCAGCCCCAGCATTTT
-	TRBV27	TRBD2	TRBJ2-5	CASSSYPGLLQETQYF	TGTGCCAGCAGTTCCTACCCGGGACTACTCCAAGAGACCCAGTACTTC
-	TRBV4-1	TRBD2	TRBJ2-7	CASSPEGFKRTSGFSYEQYF	TGCGCCAGCAGCCCGGAGGGATTTAAACGGACTAGCGGGTTCTCCTACGAGCAGTACTTC
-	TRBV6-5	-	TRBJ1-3	CASTARSGGNTIYF	TGTGCCAGCACCGCCCGTTCAGGGGGAAACACCATATATTTT
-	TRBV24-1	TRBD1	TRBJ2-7	CATSDSGQSSYEQYF	TGTGCCACCAGTGATTCGGGACAGAGCTCCTACGAGCAGTACTTC
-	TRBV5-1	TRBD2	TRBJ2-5	CASSGVAGGPRETQYF	TGCGCCAGCAGCGGGGTAGCGGGAGGGCCACGGGAGACCCAGTACTTC
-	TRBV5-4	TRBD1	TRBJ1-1	CASSTQGGPALGPEAFF	TGTGCCAGCAGCACCCAGGGGGGACCCGCCCTTGGTCCTGAAGCTTTCTTT
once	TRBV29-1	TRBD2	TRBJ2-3	CSVMSGRSRTDTQYF	TGCAGCGTTATGAGCGGGAGGTCTCGCACAGATACGCAGTATTTT
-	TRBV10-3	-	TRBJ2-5	CAISESRGYQETQYF	TGTGCCATCAGTGAGTCTCGGGGGTACCAAGAGACCCAGTACTTC
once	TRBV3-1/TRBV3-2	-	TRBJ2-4	CASSQVSTSEENIQYF	TGTGCCAGCAGCCAAGTGTCTACCAGCGAAGAAAACATTCAGTACTTC
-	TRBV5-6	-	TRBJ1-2	CASSLPGNYGYTF	TGTGCCAGCAGCTTGCCGGGAAACTATGGCTACACCTTC